This record covers a single T cell receptor (beta chain). Its antigen remains unidentified. The data derive from a study of response to subunit inactivated influenza vaccine. The study's findings and limits: Authors suggested few new T cells are recruited by each seasonal influenza vaccination.

TCRdb independently ran MiXCR on the RT-PCR reads; one entry per CDR3 protein. The data contain about half a million distinct CDR3 sequences, approximately 24% of them singletons. The CDR3 loop spans 14 amino acids. V lost 5 bases and J lost 2, with 12 bases in between. The sample in question was CD4+ T cells sorted from PBMCs, obtained around 5 days after vaccination. The receptor was derived from a middle-aged man who received an inactivated influenza vaccine. The chain carries TRBV12-3 or TRBV12-4 and TRBJ2-5; possibly TRBD2 for D (5 bases). The CDR3 region has the DNA TGTGCCAGCAGTGCTTACGGGGAACAAGAGACCCAGTACTTC. The encoded protein is CASSAYGEQETQYF.